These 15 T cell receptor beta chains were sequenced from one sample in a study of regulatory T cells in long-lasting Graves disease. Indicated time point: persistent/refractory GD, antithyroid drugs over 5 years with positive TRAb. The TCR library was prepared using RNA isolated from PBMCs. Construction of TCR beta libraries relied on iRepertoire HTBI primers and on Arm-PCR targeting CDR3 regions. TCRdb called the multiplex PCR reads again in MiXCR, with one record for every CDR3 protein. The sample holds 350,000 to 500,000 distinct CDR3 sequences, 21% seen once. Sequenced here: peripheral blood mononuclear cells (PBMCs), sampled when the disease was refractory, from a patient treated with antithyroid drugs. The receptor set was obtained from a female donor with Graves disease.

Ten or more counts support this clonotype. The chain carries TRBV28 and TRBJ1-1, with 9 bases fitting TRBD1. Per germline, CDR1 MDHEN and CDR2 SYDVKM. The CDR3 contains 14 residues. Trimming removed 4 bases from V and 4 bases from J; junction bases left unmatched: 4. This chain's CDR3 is CASSSQGAGTEAFF. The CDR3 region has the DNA TGTGCCAGCAGTTCACAGGGGGCTGGCACTGAAGCTTTCTTT.

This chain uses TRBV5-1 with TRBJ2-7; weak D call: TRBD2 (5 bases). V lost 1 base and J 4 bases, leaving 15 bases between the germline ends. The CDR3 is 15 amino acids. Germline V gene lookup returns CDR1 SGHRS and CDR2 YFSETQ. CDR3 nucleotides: TGCGCCAGCAGCTTGACGGAGGCGGGTCGGTACGAGCAGTACTTC. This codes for CASSLTEAGRYEQYF.

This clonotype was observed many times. The CDR3 coding sequence is TGTGCCAGCAGCCAGCAGACAGGTCCCAATTCACCCCTCCACTTT. It yields the protein CASSQQTGPNSPLHF. The chain uses TRBV3-1 and TRBJ1-6; maybe TRBD1 (6 bases). The germline V and J ends were trimmed by 3 bases and 7 bases, with 13 bases remaining between them. This CDR3 is built from 15 residues. Germline V gene sequence: CDR1 LGHDT, CDR2 YNNKEL (reference sequence).

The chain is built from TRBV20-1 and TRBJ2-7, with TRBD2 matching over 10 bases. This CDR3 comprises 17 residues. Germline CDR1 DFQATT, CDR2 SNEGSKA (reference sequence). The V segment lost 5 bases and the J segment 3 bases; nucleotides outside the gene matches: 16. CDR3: CSAAGTGASGSVYEQYF. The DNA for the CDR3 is TGCAGTGCTGCCGGGACTGGGGCTAGCGGGAGCGTCTACGAGCAGTACTTC.

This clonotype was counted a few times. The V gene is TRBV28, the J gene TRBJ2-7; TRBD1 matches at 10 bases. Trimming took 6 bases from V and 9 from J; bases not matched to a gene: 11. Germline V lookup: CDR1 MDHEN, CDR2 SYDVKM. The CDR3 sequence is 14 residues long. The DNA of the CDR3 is TGTGCCAGCAGGGGGGACAGGGGAGTGAAGGGGCAGTACTTC. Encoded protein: CASRGDRGVKGQYF.

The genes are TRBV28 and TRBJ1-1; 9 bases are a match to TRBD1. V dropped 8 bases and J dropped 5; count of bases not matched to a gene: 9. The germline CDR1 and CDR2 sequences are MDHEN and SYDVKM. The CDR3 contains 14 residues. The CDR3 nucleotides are TGTGCCAGCCGAGTGGACAGGGGTAATACTGAAGCTTTCTTT. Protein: CASRVDRGNTEAFF.

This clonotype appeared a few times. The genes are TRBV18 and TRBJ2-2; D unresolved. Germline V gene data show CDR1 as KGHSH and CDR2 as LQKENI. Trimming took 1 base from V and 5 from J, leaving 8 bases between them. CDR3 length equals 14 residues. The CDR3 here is CASSPRPDTGELFF. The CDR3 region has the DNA TGTGCCAGCTCACCACGTCCGGATACCGGGGAGCTGTTTTTT.

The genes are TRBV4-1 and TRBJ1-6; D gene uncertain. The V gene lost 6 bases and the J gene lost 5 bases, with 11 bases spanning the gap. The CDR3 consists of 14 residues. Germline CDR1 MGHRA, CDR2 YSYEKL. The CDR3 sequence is CASRPVFDNSPLHF. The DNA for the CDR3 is TGCGCCAGCAGACCAGTGTTCGATAATTCACCCCTCCACTTT.

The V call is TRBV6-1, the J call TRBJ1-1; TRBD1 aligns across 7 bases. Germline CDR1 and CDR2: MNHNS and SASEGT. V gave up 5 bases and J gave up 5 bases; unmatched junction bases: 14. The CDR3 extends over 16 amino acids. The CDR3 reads CASSNTGAVFYTEAFF. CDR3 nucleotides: TGTGCCAGCAGTAACACAGGGGCCGTTTTTTATACTGAAGCTTTCTTT.

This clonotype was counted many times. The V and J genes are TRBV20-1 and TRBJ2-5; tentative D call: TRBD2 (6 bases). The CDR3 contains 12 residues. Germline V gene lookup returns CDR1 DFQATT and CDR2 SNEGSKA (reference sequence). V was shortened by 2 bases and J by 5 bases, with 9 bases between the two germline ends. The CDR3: CSARTGDETQYF. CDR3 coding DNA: TGCAGTGCTAGAACGGGGGATGAGACCCAGTACTTC.

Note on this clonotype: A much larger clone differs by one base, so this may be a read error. CDR3 sequence: CSVEALGRGYTF. The DNA for the CDR3 is TGCAGCGTTGAAGCCCTCGGGAGAGGCTACACCTTC. J is TRBJ1-2 and V is TRBV29-1; D not resolved. Germline CDR1 and CDR2: SQVTM and ANQGSEA. The CDR3 sequence is 12 residues long. Trimming removed 1 base from V and 8 bases from J, with 11 bases in between.

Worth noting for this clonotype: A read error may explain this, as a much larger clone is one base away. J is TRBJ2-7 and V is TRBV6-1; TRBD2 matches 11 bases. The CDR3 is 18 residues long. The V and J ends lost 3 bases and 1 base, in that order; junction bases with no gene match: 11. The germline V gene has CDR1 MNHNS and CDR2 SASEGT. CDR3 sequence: CASSDSSTSGSMSYEQYF. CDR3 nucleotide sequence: TGTGCCAGCAGTGACAGCTCTACTAGCGGGAGTATGTCCTACGAGCAGTACTTC.

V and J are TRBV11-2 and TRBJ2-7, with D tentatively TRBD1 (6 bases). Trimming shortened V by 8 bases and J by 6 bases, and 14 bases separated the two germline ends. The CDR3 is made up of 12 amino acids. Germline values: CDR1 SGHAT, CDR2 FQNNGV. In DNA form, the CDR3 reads TGTGCCAGCGGCTCAGGGGAGAGCGAGCAGTACTTC. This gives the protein CASGSGESEQYF.

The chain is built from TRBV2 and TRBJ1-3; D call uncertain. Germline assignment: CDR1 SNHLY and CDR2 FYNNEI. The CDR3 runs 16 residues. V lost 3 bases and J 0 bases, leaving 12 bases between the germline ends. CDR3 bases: TGTGCCAGCAGTGAGGATACGGTCAACTCTGGAAACACCATATATTTT. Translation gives CASSEDTVNSGNTIYF.

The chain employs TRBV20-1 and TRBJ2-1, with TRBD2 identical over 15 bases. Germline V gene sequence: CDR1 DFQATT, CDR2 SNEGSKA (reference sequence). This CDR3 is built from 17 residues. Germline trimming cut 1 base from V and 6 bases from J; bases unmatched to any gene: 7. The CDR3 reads CSARGHGLAGGPNEQFF. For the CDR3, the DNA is TGCAGTGCTAGAGGACACGGACTAGCGGGAGGGCCCAATGAGCAGTTCTTC.